These T cell receptor beta chains were read from a single sample in a study of brain T cells in children with intractable seizures. TCRdb's table, derived via immunoSEQ multiplex PCR, lists solely in-frame clones and lacks some. The repertoire holds about 350,000 clones, over 90% seen once, with 5.7% in the top ten. This specimen consisted of peripheral blood, obtained approximately 5 months after surgery. Source of these receptors: a boy younger than two with tuberous sclerosis and intractable seizures. Each CDR3 is given with its conserved first and last residue. The D gene is left open where the match is weak. The size of a clone is reported for some rows only, either as once, few or many, or as a class for expanded clones.

>-|TRBJ1-4|TRBV12-3/TRBV12-4|-
CASRHEKLFF
TGTGCCAGCAGACACGAAAAACTGTTTTTT
>-|TRBJ2-3|TRBV5-8|TRBD1
CASSRDRSTDTQYF
TGTGCCAGCAGCCGGGACAGGAGCACAGATACGCAGTATTTT
>-|TRBJ1-3|TRBV19|-
CASSMPTRGNTIYF
TGTGCCAGTAGTATGCCGACCAGAGGGAACACCATATATTTT
>-|TRBJ2-1|TRBV13|-
CASRGDGYNEQFF
TGTGCCAGCAGGGGGGACGGATACAATGAGCAGTTCTTC
>-|TRBJ1-1|TRBV5-1|-
CASSYMNTEAFF
TGCGCCAGCAGCTATATGAACACTGAAGCTTTCTTT
>once|TRBJ2-1|TRBV10-2|-
CASSEVQGSYNEQFF
TGCGCCAGCAGTGAGGTACAGGGATCCTACAATGAGCAGTTCTTC
>-|TRBJ1-1|TRBV3-1/TRBV3-2|-
CASSLLGAMGTEAFF
TGTGCCAGCAGCCTCCTGGGGGCGATGGGCACTGAAGCTTTCTTT
>-|TRBJ2-7|TRBV5-6|-
CASSLEPYEQYF
TGTGCCAGCAGCTTGGAACCCTACGAGCAGTACTTC
>-|TRBJ1-2|TRBV7-2|TRBD1
CASSSQGAVYGYTF
TGTGCCAGCAGCTCACAGGGGGCGGTCTATGGCTACACCTTC
>-|TRBJ2-7|TRBV7-8|-
CASSLAPTLGHEQYF
TGTGCCAGCAGCTTAGCCCCCACATTGGGGCACGAGCAGTACTTC
>-|TRBJ1-5|TRBV9|-
CASSVGFRGGGRSYSNQPQHF
TGTGCCAGCAGCGTAGGGTTCCGAGGGGGGGGGCGAAGCTATAGCAATCAGCCCCAGCATTTT
>-|TRBJ1-1|TRBV3-1/TRBV3-2|TRBD1
CASSQGQGAAEAFF
TGTGCCAGCAGCCAGGGCCAGGGGGCGGCTGAAGCTTTCTTT
>once|TRBJ2-3|TRBV19|TRBD1
CASSIDRGGFTDTQYF
TGTGCCAGTAGTATAGATCGAGGGGGCTTCACAGATACGCAGTATTTT
>once|TRBJ1-1|TRBV29-1|-
CSVEWGWETEAFF
TGCAGCGTTGAATGGGGCTGGGAGACTGAAGCTTTCTTT
>-|TRBJ1-2|TRBV7-9|-
CASSVYNYGYTF
TGTGCCAGCAGCGTATATAACTATGGCTACACCTTC
>-|TRBJ2-1|TRBV29-1|-
CSLEEGTDNEQFF
TGCAGCCTCGAGGAGGGGACAGACAATGAGCAGTTCTTC
>once|TRBJ1-1|TRBV30|TRBD1
CAWSVTGWGTEAFF
TGTGCCTGGAGTGTGACAGGGTGGGGTACTGAAGCTTTCTTT
>-|TRBJ1-5|TRBV21-1|-
CASSKDWSRLNQPQHF
TGTGCCAGCAGCAAAGACTGGTCGCGGCTCAATCAGCCCCAGCATTTT
>-|TRBJ2-1|TRBV9|-
CASSVGDSLNEQFF
TGTGCCAGCAGCGTAGGGGACTCTCTTAATGAGCAGTTCTTC
>-|TRBJ1-1|TRBV5-5|TRBD1
CASSSATGRGGTEAFF
TGTGCCAGCAGCTCTGCTACGGGCAGGGGGGGCACTGAAGCTTTCTTT
>-|TRBJ1-6|TRBV7-9|-
CASSLGGSPLHF
TGTGCCAGCAGCTTAGGTGGTTCACCCCTCCACTTT
>-|TRBJ1-6|TRBV4-2|-
CASSQETRDGQNSPLHF
TGTGCCAGCAGCCAAGAAACCCGGGACGGCCAAAATTCACCCCTCCACTTT
>-|TRBJ1-6|TRBV19|-
CASRDSRGTSPLHF
TGTGCCAGTAGGGACAGTCGCGGTACTTCACCCCTCCACTTT
>-|TRBJ2-1|TRBV11-2|TRBD2
CASSAGLAANNEQFF
TGTGCCAGCAGCGCGGGACTAGCGGCGAACAATGAGCAGTTCTTC
>-|TRBJ1-2|TRBV6-5|TRBD1
CASSYQGAHGYTF
TGTGCCAGCAGTTATCAGGGGGCACATGGCTACACCTTC
>-|TRBJ2-7|TRBV13|-
CASSGTGYNEQYF
TGTGCCAGCAGCGGTACAGGGTACAACGAGCAGTACTTC
>-|TRBJ2-7|TRBV7-9|-
CASSLDGSYEQYF
TGTGCCAGCAGCCTAGACGGTTCCTACGAGCAGTACTTC
>-|TRBJ2-2|TRBV29-1|-
CSAYRFTGELFF
TGCAGCGCCTATCGGTTTACCGGGGAGCTGTTTTTT
>-|TRBJ1-2|TRBV11-3|-
CASSSTRGHGYTF
TGTGCCAGCAGCTCGACCAGGGGCCATGGCTACACCTTC
>-|TRBJ1-1|TRBV13|-
CASTGGGQDTEAFF
TGTGCCAGCACCGGGGGGGGGCAGGACACTGAAGCTTTCTTT
>-|TRBJ2-4|TRBV12-5|-
CASGLWVVKNIQYF
TGTGCTAGTGGTTTATGGGTAGTCAAAAACATTCAGTACTTC
>-|TRBJ1-2|TRBV9|-
CASSVAQGYYGYTF
TGTGCCAGCAGCGTAGCCCAGGGATACTATGGCTACACCTTC
>-|TRBJ2-7|TRBV28|-
CASSSPGLGSSYEQYF
TGTGCCAGCAGTTCACCGGGACTGGGGAGCTCCTACGAGCAGTACTTC
>-|TRBJ2-1|TRBV20-1|-
CSASFDGGPNEQFF
TGCAGTGCTAGTTTTGACGGGGGGCCCAATGAGCAGTTCTTC
>-|TRBJ2-3|TRBV30|TRBD2
CAWRSPRGDPIGTDTQYF
TGTGCCTGGAGAAGTCCGCGGGGGGACCCTATCGGCACAGATACGCAGTATTTT
>-|TRBJ2-1|TRBV5-1|TRBD2
CASSIPTSGLDSYYNEQFF
TGCGCCAGCAGCATCCCGACTAGCGGGCTAGACTCCTACTACAATGAGCAGTTCTTC
>-|TRBJ2-7|TRBV27|-
CASSLSPSSSYEQYF
TGTGCCAGCAGTTTATCTCCCTCTAGCTCCTACGAGCAGTACTTC
>once|TRBJ1-1|TRBV7-6|-
CASSLGRGPNTEAFF
TGTGCCAGCAGCTTAGGTCGGGGACCGAACACTGAAGCTTTCTTT
>-|TRBJ1-1|TRBV5-4|-
CASSRARTNTEAFF
TGTGCCAGCAGCCGTGCTAGGACAAACACTGAAGCTTTCTTT
>-|TRBJ2-5|TRBV10-3|-
CAIGPGETQYF
TGTGCCATCGGCCCCGGAGAGACCCAGTACTTC
>-|TRBJ1-2|TRBV9|-
CASGKPDYGYTF
TGTGCCAGCGGGAAACCGGACTATGGCTACACCTTC
>-|TRBJ1-1|TRBV7-3|-
CASSHQGSGSDTEAFF
TGTGCCAGCAGCCACCAGGGCTCGGGGTCGGACACTGAAGCTTTCTTT
>-|TRBJ2-3|TRBV2|-
CASGDLLSSTDTQYF
TGTGCCAGCGGGGACTTACTGTCTAGCACAGATACGCAGTATTTT
>-|TRBJ2-5|TRBV9|TRBD1
CASSVEGTGGGETQYF
TGTGCCAGCAGCGTAGAAGGGACAGGGGGCGGAGAGACCCAGTACTTC
>-|TRBJ2-7|TRBV20-1|-
CSASNPRATYEQYF
TGCAGTGCTAGTAATCCACGGGCTACCTACGAGCAGTACTTC
>-|TRBJ2-3|TRBV2|TRBD2
CASMERGGRGVDTQYF
TGTGCCAGCATGGAACGGGGCGGGAGAGGTGTAGATACGCAGTATTTT
>-|TRBJ2-5|TRBV5-4|TRBD2
CASSLALAGGQETQYF
TGTGCCAGCAGCTTGGCGCTAGCGGGGGGCCAAGAGACCCAGTACTTC
>-|TRBJ2-3|TRBV6-5|-
CASKSWGEDTQYF
TGTGCCAGCAAGTCTTGGGGGGAAGATACGCAGTATTTT
>-|TRBJ1-4|TRBV4-1|-
CASSQVSPRLNEKLFF
TGCGCCAGCAGCCAAGTTTCGCCCAGACTGAATGAAAAACTGTTTTTT
>-|TRBJ1-5|TRBV7-9|-
CASSLDRGGPQHF
TGTGCCAGCAGCTTAGACCGGGGAGGGCCCCAGCATTTT
>few|TRBJ2-2|TRBV19|-
CASTGWASSTGELFF
TGTGCCAGTACGGGGTGGGCTAGCTCCACCGGGGAGCTGTTTTTT
>-|TRBJ1-2|TRBV10-3|-
CAISDGLLGYGYTF
TGTGCCATCAGTGATGGGCTCCTGGGGTATGGCTACACCTTC
>-|TRBJ2-3|TRBV3-1/TRBV3-2|-
CASSQVIGGIQDTQYF
TGTGCCAGCAGCCAAGTTATTGGGGGGATTCAGGATACGCAGTATTTT
>-|TRBJ1-1|TRBV18|TRBD1
CASSAPGQANTEAFF
TGTGCCAGCTCCGCCCCCGGACAGGCGAACACTGAAGCTTTCTTT
>-|TRBJ1-1|TRBV9|TRBD1
CASSVAGTGGTEAFF
TGTGCCAGCAGCGTAGCCGGGACAGGGGGCACTGAAGCTTTCTTT
>-|TRBJ2-1|TRBV9|TRBD2
CASCLAGELNNEQFF
TGTGCCAGCTGTCTTGCGGGGGAGCTAAACAATGAGCAGTTCTTC
>-|TRBJ2-2|TRBV2|-
CARLKGDTGELFF
TGTGCCAGGTTGAAGGGCGACACCGGGGAGCTGTTTTTT